This T cell receptor (beta chain) was sequenced for a study of OX40 agonist ivuxolimab in advanced cancers. Study conclusions and caveats: The 0.1-3.0 mg/kg partial responders had among the lowest clonal expansion. The specificity for antigen of the expanded peripheral T cells was not determined. The study observed clonal expansion of CD4+ and CD8+ blood T cells by week 6 at 0.1 to 3.0 mg/kg.

Per germline, CDR1 SEHNR and CDR2 FQNEAQ (reference sequence). V dropped 1 base and J dropped 8 bases, with 14 bases sitting between them. The CDR3 has 14 residues. Only a few counts were recorded for this clone. Its specificity is unknown. Only in-frame clones appear in the TCRdb table, and some are missing; sequencing was by immunoSEQ multiplex PCR. The data hold 55,000 to 70,000 clones, with approximately 82% observed a single time. The origin of this receptor is an adult with an advanced solid tumor such as melanoma, head and neck, liver or kidney cancer. The chain recombines TRBV7-9 with TRBJ1-2; perhaps TRBD1 as D (5 bases). The source was CD4+ or CD8+ T cells sorted from blood, collected in a trial of the OX40 agonist ivuxolimab. CDR3 protein: CASSLEGLRGGYTF. DNA of the CDR3: TGTGCCAGCAGCTTAGAGGGGCTTAGAGGGGGCTACACCTTC.